Listed below are T cell receptor beta chains from one sample, sequenced in a study of CD8 T cells in ankylosing spondylitis. MiXCR, run by TCRdb on the 5' RACE reads, gives a single entry per CDR3 protein. The data show about 340,000 distinct CDR3 sequences, roughly 14% seen once. The sequencing sample was made of blood, either unsorted or a sorted T cell fraction (not recorded which). These receptor sequences come from a male donor with ankylosing spondylitis or in good health (not recorded which). The CDR3 runs from the conserved cysteine through the conserved F or W. D genes are given only for firm matches. Expanded clones are given a class, and other clones once, few, many or no size at all.

CDR3 length	clone size	V gene	D gene	J gene	CDR3 protein
16	.	TRBV19	.	TRBJ2-1	CASSGSSPSSYNEQFF
14	many	TRBV12-3/TRBV12-4	.	TRBJ1-1	CASSLPQENTEAFF
13	.	TRBV7-2	.	TRBJ1-2	CASSPPGVGGYTF
13	many	TRBV29-1	TRBD1	TRBJ1-1	CSVERQGWTEAFF
17	many	TRBV14	TRBD1	TRBJ1-1	CASSQDLLRTGAAEAFF
15	many	TRBV12-3/TRBV12-4	.	TRBJ2-7	CASSLSDSPKYEQYF
13	.	TRBV2	TRBD1	TRBJ1-5	CASSRDRGQPQHF
15	.	TRBV2	TRBD1	TRBJ1-1	CASSESLGTGGRAFF
17	few	TRBV27	TRBD2	TRBJ2-7	CASSLFSLAGGVYEQYF
15	.	TRBV6-1	TRBD1	TRBJ1-1	CASSKGSDRAAEAFF
16	few	TRBV9	TRBD2	TRBJ2-5	CASSVEMGRAGRTQYF
14	.	TRBV29-1	TRBD1	TRBJ2-7	CSVQGVGSPYEQYF
15	.	TRBV11-2	.	TRBJ2-1	CASSFSGQPYNEQFF
14	few	TRBV9	.	TRBJ2-7	CASSVAEGSYEQYF
14	.	TRBV7-2	.	TRBJ1-5	CASSSQGDNQPQHF
15	few	TRBV10-3	TRBD2	TRBJ2-3	CAISDPGLANERQYF
14	.	TRBV4-2	.	TRBJ2-7	CASSQDALTYEQYF
18	.	TRBV3-1	.	TRBJ2-2	CASTQTRRATRASGELFF
16	few	TRBV12-3/TRBV12-4	TRBD2	TRBJ2-2	CASSLNQRGHTGELFF
13	many	TRBV7-2	.	TRBJ1-1	CASSLVQGTEAFF
13	.	TRBV6-1	.	TRBJ1-1	CASIHPQGTEAFF
14	.	TRBV7-2	.	TRBJ2-7	CASSLGVRDYEQYF
13	few	TRBV5-1	.	TRBJ1-2	CASSLSGFEGYTF
12	.	TRBV6-5	.	TRBJ2-4	CASSPLGSIQYF
14	.	TRBV29-1	TRBD1	TRBJ2-1	CSSGAPGQGAEKFF
12	.	TRBV20-1	TRBD1	TRBJ1-1	CRATGRGTEAFF
16	.	TRBV27	TRBD2	TRBJ2-3	CASSPERDRSTRTQYF
14	.	TRBV30	TRBD1	TRBJ2-7	CAWSVQGRTYEQYF
13	many	TRBV7-2	.	TRBJ2-2	CASSLDHSPELFF
16	few	TRBV4-2	.	TRBJ1-3	CASSQSQSNSGNTIYF
14	many	TRBV6-1	.	TRBJ1-5	CASSAQGREQPQHF
12	many	TRBV29-1	.	TRBJ2-4	CSVPDAKNIQYF
14	.	TRBV6-1	.	TRBJ2-7	CASSLPGPPNEQYF
16	.	TRBV12-3/TRBV12-4	TRBD1	TRBJ2-3	CASSPGTVSSSDTQYF
16	.	TRBV20-1	TRBD2	TRBJ2-7	CSARDVVRGDPYEQYF
14	many	TRBV5-1	.	TRBJ1-1	CASSSGGGRTEAFF
16	few	TRBV9	TRBD2	TRBJ2-1	CASSVVSSGVYNEQFF
18	.	TRBV3-1	.	TRBJ2-1	CASSQDWMGLRFQHEQFF
15	.	TRBV12-3/TRBV12-4	.	TRBJ1-1	CASSLSGVLDTEAFF